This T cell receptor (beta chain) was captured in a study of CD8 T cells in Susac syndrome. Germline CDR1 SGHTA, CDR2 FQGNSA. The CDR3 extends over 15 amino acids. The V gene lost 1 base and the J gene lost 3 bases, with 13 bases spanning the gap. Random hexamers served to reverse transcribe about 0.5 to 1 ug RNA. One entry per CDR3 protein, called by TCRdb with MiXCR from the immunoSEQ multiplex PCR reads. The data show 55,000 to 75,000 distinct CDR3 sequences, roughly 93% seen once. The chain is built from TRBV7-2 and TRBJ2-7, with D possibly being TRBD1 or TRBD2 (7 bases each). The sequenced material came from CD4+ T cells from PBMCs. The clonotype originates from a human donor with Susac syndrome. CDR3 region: CASSLGSGGDYEQYF. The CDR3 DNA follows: TGTGCCAGCAGCTTAGGGTCAGGGGGGGACTACGAGCAGTACTTC.